The present TCR beta chain was sequenced within a study of T cell responses to AZD1222 COVID-19 vaccine. TCRdb's table, derived via immunoSEQ multiplex PCR, lists solely in-frame clones and lacks some. The sample lists about 150,000 clones, about 93% occurring once. CDR3 length equals 11 residues. Trimming removed 4 bases at V and 10 bases at J, with 10 bases between. V is TRBV12-3 or TRBV12-4 and J is TRBJ1-1, with a possible D match to TRBD1 (5 bases). The sample here was peripheral blood, taken on day 0 of AZD1222 vaccination. This clonotype was sampled from an adult in good health. CDR3 amino acids: CASSSPGPAFF. The CDR3, as DNA: TGTGCCAGCAGTTCTCCGGGGCCAGCTTTCTTT.